The 10 T cell receptor beta chains in this list originate from one sample, sequenced in a study of blood T cell repertoires in COVID-19 (dated by TCRdb to about 2020). The library was prepared using the immunoSEQ multiplex PCR assay. What TCRdb holds here is the immuneACCESS table cut down to in-frame rearrangements. Part of the clones is not present; checked against another copy, under half of the missing clones reflect an unresolved V gene, and the others are unexplained. The sample table holds 300,000 to 400,000 clones, of which around 86% were seen once. The top ten clones comprise roughly 4.2% of the sample. Sequencing was done on a sample of PBMCs or T cells enriched from blood (not recorded which). The receptors were sampled from a woman in her 40s with acute COVID-19.

The rearrangement links TRBV6-5 to TRBJ2-5, with D tentatively TRBD1 (6 bases). Trimming shortened V by 5 bases and J by 1 base, and 14 bases separated the two germline ends. This CDR3 spans 15 amino acids. The germline gives CDR1 MNHEY, CDR2 SVGAGI. In DNA, the CDR3 is TGTGCCAGCAGTCGAGTACAGGGCGGCCAAGAGACCCAGTACTTC. This sequence encodes CASSRVQGGQETQYF.

The chain is built from TRBV20-1 and TRBJ1-4, with 10 nucleotides matching TRBD1. V lost 3 bases to trimming and J lost 8 bases; unmatched junction nucleotides: 6. Germline values: CDR1 DFQATT, CDR2 SNEGSKA (reference sequence). The CDR3 consists of 14 residues. The CDR3 DNA sequence: TGCAGTGCTAGTTCCGGGACAGGGGACGAAAAACTGTTTTTT. Translated: CSASSGTGDEKLFF.

The chain employs TRBV27 and TRBJ2-7, with TRBD2 as a possible D gene (6 bases). This CDR3 comprises 15 residues. V was trimmed by 8 bases and J by 3 bases, leaving 20 bases between them. Germline V gives CDR1 MNHEY, CDR2 SMNVEV (reference sequence). Here the CDR3 reads CASRRLSGLNYEQYF. DNA of the CDR3: TGTGCCAGCCGACGGCTTAGCGGACTTAACTACGAGCAGTACTTC.

The chain uses TRBV7-2 and TRBJ1-6; TRBD1 agrees at 7 bases. After removal of 1 base from V and 5 bases from J, the junction contained 11 bases not matched to a gene. This CDR3 region has 18 residues. Per the germline V gene, CDR1 is SGHTA and CDR2 is FQGNSA. CDR3 DNA sequence: TGTGCCAGCAGCTTAGAGGCGGTTCGGCAGGGGGATAATTCACCCCTCCACTTT. It encodes CASSLEAVRQGDNSPLHF.

The J gene is TRBJ1-3, the V gene TRBV6-5, with 8 bases identical to TRBD1. V shed 6 bases and J 2 bases; nucleotides not matched to a gene: 3. The CDR3 length is 14 residues. Germline-derived CDR1 and CDR2 are MNHEY and SVGAGI. The CDR3 protein is CASRATGAGNTIYF. The CDR3 coding sequence is TGTGCCAGCAGGGCGACAGGGGCTGGAAACACCATATATTTT.

Remarks on this clone: Different DNA sequences within this sample yield the same CDR3. V gene TRBV9 combines with J gene TRBJ2-1; 9 bases line up with TRBD1. The CDR3 is made up of 16 amino acids. Looked up from germline, CDR1 is SGDLS and CDR2 is YYNGEE. V trimming: 2 bases; J trimming: 0 bases; junction bases outside the gene matches: 3. The chain's CDR3 is CASSVGQGSSYNEQFF. DNA of the CDR3: TGTGCCAGCAGCGTCGGACAGGGGAGCTCCTACAATGAGCAGTTCTTC.

This clone has a handful of counts. This chain links TRBV5-4 with TRBJ2-2, with TRBD2 matching 12 bases. This CDR3 has 15 amino acids. J was trimmed by 6 bases and V by 0 bases; bases with no gene match: 0. CDR1 is SGHNT, CDR2 YYREEE, per germline (reference sequence). This chain's CDR3 is CASSLGLAGAGELFF. CDR3 DNA sequence: TGTGCCAGCAGCTTGGGACTAGCGGGGGCCGGGGAGCTGTTTTTT. Based on the CDR3 plus reference TRBV5-4 and TRBJ2-2, the full variable domain is ETGVTQSPTHLIKTRGQQVTLRCSSQSGHNTVSWYQQALGQGPQFIFQYYREEENGRGNFPPRFSGLQFPNYSSELNVNALELDDSALYLCASSLGLAGAGELFFGEGSRLTVL.

The rearrangement uses TRBV7-3 and TRBJ2-1; 14 nucleotides align to TRBD2. Germline V gene data show CDR1 as SGHTA and CDR2 as FQGTGA. The CDR3 is made up of 19 amino acids. Germline trimming cut 5 bases from V and 2 bases from J; bases unmatched to any gene: 11. CDR3 coding DNA: TGTGCCAGCAGCCCCACGGGACTAGCGGGAGAAGTGGCCTACAATGAGCAGTTCTTC. It encodes CASSPTGLAGEVAYNEQFF.

The chain is built from TRBV2 and TRBJ1-4, with 7 bases lining up with TRBD1. This CDR3 has 13 amino acids. With V trimmed by 5 bases and J by 5 bases, 2 bases remained unmatched. Per the germline V gene, CDR1 is SNHLY and CDR2 is FYNNEI. The CDR3 spells CASSLGQNEKLFF. CDR3 DNA: TGTGCCAGCAGTTTGGGACAGAATGAAAAACTGTTTTTT.

V is TRBV4-1 and J is TRBJ1-1, with TRBD1 identical over 10 bases. The ends lost 4 bases at V and 0 bases at J; junction bases unmatched: 8. The CDR3 is made up of 17 amino acids. Per germline, CDR1 MGHRA and CDR2 YSYEKL. CDR3 loop: CASSLGTGVPMNTEAFF. The CDR3 nucleotides read TGCGCCAGCAGCCTAGGGACAGGGGTCCCCATGAACACTGAAGCTTTCTTT.